Listed here is a single T cell receptor (beta chain). With a much larger clone just one base away, this may be a read error. These data belong to a study of shared clonotypes between healthy human individuals. The assay was run at deep level. As processed by the authors: Junction-only immunoSEQ data arrived without quality scores, meaning filtering differed. TCRdb keeps only in-frame clones here, not all; method: immunoSEQ multiplex PCR. That table furnishes V, J and clone size, whereas the DNA furnished D and trimming. The sample shows nearly 1 million clones, about three quarters of them seen only once. Germline assignment: CDR1 SGHDT and CDR2 YYEEEE. V was clipped by 1 base and J by 2 bases, with 7 bases between them. The CDR3 is 15 residues long.

Sequences were obtained from memory CD4+ T cells sorted from blood. Specified subset: CD45RA-negative fraction. The TCR comes from a man between 18 and 35 years old in good health. The chain uses TRBV5-6 and TRBJ2-6; D is perhaps TRBD1 (5 bases). The CDR3 is CASSLRGAGANVLTF. The CDR3 nucleotides are TGTGCCAGCAGCTTGAGGGGCGCTGGGGCCAACGTCCTGACTTTC.